This TCR beta chain stems from a study of T cell changes during pregnancy in multiple sclerosis. Sequencing was performed with immunoSEQ multiplex PCR; in TCRdb, only in-frame clones are kept and a portion is missing. The data hold some 29,000 clones, with 91% observed a single time. Germline V gives CDR1 SQVTM, CDR2 ANQGSEA. The CDR3 covers 14 residues. V was shortened by 3 bases and J by 3 bases, with 14 bases between the two germline ends. V gene TRBV29-1 combines with J gene TRBJ1-2; D gene uncertain. The origin of this receptor is a female donor in good health, enrolled as a control in a pregnancy study. The sequencing used CD8+ T cells from peripheral blood mononuclear cells, collected in the second trimester of pregnancy. The CDR3, as DNA: TGCAGCGTTGAGAAGGACTTCGGCGACTATGGCTACACCTTC. This gives the protein CSVEKDFGDYGYTF.